This T cell receptor beta chain was documented in a study of shared clonotypes between healthy human individuals. Only in-frame clones appear in the TCRdb table, and some are missing; sequencing was by immunoSEQ multiplex PCR. This table has about 700,000 clones, 92% appearing once. The length of the CDR3 is 14 residues. V dropped 0 bases and J dropped 5 bases, with 11 bases sitting between them. CDR1 and CDR2 from the germline V gene are SGHRS and YFSETQ. In the naive CD8 group, cells lacked CD45RO and were positively selected for CCR7, so terminally differentiated effector memory CD45RA+ cells were left out. A single count supports this clone.

The source is a young man in good health. Sequencing was done on a sample of naive CD8+ T cells sorted from blood. V gene TRBV5-1 combines with J gene TRBJ2-5; D is undetermined. This CDR3 is CASSLVGNKETQYF. The DNA for the CDR3 is TGCGCCAGCAGCTTGGTAGGGAATAAGGAGACCCAGTACTTC.